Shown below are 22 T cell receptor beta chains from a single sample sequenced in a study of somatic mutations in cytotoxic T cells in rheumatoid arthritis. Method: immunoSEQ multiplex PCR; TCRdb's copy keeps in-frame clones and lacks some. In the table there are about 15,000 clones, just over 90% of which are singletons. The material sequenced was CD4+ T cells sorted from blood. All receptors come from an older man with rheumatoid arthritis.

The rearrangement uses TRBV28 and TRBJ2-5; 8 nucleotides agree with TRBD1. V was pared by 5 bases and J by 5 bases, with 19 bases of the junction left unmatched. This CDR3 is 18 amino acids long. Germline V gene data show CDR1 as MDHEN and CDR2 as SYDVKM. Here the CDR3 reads CASSGHRQGLRGGETQYF. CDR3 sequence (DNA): TGTGCCAGCAGTGGACATCGACAGGGGTTGAGGGGTGGGGAGACCCAGTACTTC.

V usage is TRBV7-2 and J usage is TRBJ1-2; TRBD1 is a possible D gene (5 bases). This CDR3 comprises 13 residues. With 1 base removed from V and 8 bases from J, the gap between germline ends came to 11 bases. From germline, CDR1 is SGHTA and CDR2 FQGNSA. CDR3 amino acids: CASSLVEGEGYTF. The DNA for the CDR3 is TGTGCCAGCAGCTTAGTTGAAGGGGAAGGCTACACCTTC. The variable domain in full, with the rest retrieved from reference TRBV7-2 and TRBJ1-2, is GAGVSQSPSNKVTEKGKDVELRCDPISGHTALYWYRQSLGQGLEFLIYFQGNSAPDKSGLPSDRFSAERTGGSVSTLTIQRTQQEDSAVYLCASSLVEGEGYTFGSGTRLTVV.

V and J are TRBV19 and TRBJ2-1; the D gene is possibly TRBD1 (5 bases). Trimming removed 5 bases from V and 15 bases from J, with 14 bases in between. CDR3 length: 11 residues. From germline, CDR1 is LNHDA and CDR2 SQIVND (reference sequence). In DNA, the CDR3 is TGTGCCAGTAGTCAAAGCAGGGATGTGTTCTTC. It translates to CASSQSRDVFF.

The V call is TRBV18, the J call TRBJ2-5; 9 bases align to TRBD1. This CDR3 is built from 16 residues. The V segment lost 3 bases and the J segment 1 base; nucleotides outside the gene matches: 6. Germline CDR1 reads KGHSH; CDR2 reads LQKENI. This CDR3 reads CASSPPGTGIQETQYF. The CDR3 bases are TGTGCCAGCTCACCCCCCGGGACAGGGATCCAAGAGACCCAGTACTTC.

The CDR3 loop is CASSQDEISSYEQYF. In DNA, the CDR3 is TGTGCCAGCAGCCAAGATGAGATAAGCTCCTACGAGCAGTACTTC. The chain joins TRBV4-2 to TRBJ2-7; unclear D gene. With 0 bases removed from V and 0 bases from J, the gap between germline ends came to 9 bases. Per germline, CDR1 LGHNA and CDR2 YNFKEQ. CDR3 length: 15 residues.

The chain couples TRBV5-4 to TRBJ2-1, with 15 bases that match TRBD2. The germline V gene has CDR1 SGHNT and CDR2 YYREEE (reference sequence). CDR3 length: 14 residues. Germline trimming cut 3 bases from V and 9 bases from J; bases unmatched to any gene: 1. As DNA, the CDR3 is TGTGCCAGCAGCTGGGGACTAGCGGGGGGTGAGCAGTTCTTC. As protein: CASSWGLAGGEQFF.

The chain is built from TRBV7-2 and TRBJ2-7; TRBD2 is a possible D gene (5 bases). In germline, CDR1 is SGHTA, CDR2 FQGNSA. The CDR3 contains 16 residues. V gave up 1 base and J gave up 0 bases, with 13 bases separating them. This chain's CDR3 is CASSLGRDPSSYEQYF. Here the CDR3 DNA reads TGTGCCAGCAGCTTAGGACGGGATCCAAGCTCCTACGAGCAGTACTTC.

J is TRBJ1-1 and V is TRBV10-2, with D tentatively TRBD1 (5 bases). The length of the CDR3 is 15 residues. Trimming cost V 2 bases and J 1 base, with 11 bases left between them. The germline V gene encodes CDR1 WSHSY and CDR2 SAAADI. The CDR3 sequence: CASSELGQGNTEAFF. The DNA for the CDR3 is TGCGCCAGCAGTGAGCTTGGGCAGGGGAACACTGAAGCTTTCTTT.

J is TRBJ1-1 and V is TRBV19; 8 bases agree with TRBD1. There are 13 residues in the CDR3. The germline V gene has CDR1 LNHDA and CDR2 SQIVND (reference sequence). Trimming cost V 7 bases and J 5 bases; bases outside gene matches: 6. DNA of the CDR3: TGTGCCAGTATTAGAGACAGGGGTACTGAAGCTTTCTTT. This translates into CASIRDRGTEAFF.

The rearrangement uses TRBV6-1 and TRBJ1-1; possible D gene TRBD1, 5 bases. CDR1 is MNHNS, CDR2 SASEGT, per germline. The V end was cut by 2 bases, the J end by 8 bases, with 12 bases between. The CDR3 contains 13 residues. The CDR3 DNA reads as TGTGCCAGCAGTGAAAACCGGGGGGGGGAAGCTTTCTTT. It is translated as CASSENRGGEAFF.

The CDR3 bases are TGCGCCAGAAGACAGGGGGCGGAAGGCTACACCTTC. As protein: CARRQGAEGYTF. V gene TRBV10-1 combines with J gene TRBJ1-2, with 10 bases matching TRBD1. J lost 8 bases, V lost 9 bases, and 6 bases had no gene match. The CDR3 length is 12 residues. Germline V CDR1 and CDR2: WNHNN, SYGVQD (reference sequence).

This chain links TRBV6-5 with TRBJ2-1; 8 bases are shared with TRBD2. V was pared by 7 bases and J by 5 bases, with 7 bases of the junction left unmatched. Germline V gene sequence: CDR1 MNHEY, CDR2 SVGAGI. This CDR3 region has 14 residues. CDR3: CASTASGRDNEQFF. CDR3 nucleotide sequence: TGTGCCAGCACTGCCAGCGGGAGAGACAATGAGCAGTTCTTC.

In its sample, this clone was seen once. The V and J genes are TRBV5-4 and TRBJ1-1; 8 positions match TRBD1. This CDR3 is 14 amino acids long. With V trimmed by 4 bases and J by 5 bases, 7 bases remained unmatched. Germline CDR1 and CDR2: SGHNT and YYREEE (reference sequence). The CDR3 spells CASSVRTGQTEAFF. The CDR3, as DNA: TGTGCCAGCAGCGTACGGACAGGGCAAACTGAAGCTTTCTTT.

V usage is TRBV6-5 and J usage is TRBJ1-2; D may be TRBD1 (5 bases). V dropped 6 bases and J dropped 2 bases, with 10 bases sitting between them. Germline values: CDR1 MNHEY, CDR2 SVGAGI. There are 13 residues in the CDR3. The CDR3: CASRVDRNYGYTF. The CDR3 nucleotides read TGTGCCAGCAGAGTCGACAGAAACTATGGCTACACCTTC.

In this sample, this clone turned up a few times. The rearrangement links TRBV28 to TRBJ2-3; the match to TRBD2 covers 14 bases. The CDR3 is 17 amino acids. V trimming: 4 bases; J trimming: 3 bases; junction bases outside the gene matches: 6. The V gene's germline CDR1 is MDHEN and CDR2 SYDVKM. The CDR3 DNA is TGTGCCAGCAGTTCAGCGGGACTAGCGGGAGTGACAGATACGCAGTATTTT. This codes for CASSSAGLAGVTDTQYF.

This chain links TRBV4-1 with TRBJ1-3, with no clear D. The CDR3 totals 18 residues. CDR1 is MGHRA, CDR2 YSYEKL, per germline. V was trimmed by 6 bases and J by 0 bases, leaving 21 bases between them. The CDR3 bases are TGCGCCAGCAGACCGTCGCGCGTCCTTGAAAGCTCTGGAAACACCATATATTTT. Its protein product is CASRPSRVLESSGNTIYF.

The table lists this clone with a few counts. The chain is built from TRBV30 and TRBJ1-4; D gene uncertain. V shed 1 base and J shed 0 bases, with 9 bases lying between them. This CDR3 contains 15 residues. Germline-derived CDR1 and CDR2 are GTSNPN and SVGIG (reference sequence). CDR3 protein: CAWSAYSATNEKLFF. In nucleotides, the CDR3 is TGTGCCTGGAGTGCCTACAGTGCAACTAATGAAAAACTGTTTTTT.

The CDR3 reads CASSLSGTGVDNEQFF. Written as DNA, the CDR3 is TGTGCCAGCAGCTTGAGCGGGACAGGGGTGGACAATGAGCAGTTCTTC. The chain has TRBV5-4 and TRBJ2-1; TRBD1 agrees at 10 bases. Germline CDR1 and CDR2: SGHNT and YYREEE (reference sequence). The CDR3 spans 16 residues. Trimming took 1 base from V and 5 from J; bases not matched to a gene: 6.

As DNA, the CDR3 is TGTGCCAGCAGCTTAGGGGTGACTAGCGGGGGAGGACAAGAGACCCAGTACTTC. Translated: CASSLGVTSGGGQETQYF. The chain is built from TRBV7-2 and TRBJ2-5; 12 bases align to TRBD2. The CDR3 contains 18 residues. The germline V gene has CDR1 SGHTA and CDR2 FQGNSA. V gave up 1 base and J gave up 2 bases; unmatched junction bases: 8. Drawing the rest from reference TRBV7-2 and TRBJ2-5, the complete variable domain is GAGVSQSPSNKVTEKGKDVELRCDPISGHTALYWYRQSLGQGLEFLIYFQGNSAPDKSGLPSDRFSAERTGGSVSTLTIQRTQQEDSAVYLCASSLGVTSGGGQETQYFGPGTRLLVL.

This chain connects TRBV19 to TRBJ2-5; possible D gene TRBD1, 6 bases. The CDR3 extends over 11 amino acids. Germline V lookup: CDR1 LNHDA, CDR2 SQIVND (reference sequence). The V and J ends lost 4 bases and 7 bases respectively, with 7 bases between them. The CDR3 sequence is CASSSRGTQYF. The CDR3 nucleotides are TGTGCCAGTAGTAGCAGGGGGACCCAGTACTTC.

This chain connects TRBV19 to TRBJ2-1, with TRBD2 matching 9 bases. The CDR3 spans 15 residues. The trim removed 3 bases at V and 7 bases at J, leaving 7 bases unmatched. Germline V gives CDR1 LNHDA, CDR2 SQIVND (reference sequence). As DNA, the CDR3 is TGTGCCAGTAGTATGGGCCTAGCGGGGAGGAATGAGCAGTTCTTC. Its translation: CASSMGLAGRNEQFF.

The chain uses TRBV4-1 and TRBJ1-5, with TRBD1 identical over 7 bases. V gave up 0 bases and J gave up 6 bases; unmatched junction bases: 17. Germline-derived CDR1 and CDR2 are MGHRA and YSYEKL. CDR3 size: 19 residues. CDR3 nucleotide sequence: TGCGCCAGCAGCCAAGACCGTCCGGGACAGCTTACAGGCCCTCAGCCCCAGCATTTT. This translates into CASSQDRPGQLTGPQPQHF.